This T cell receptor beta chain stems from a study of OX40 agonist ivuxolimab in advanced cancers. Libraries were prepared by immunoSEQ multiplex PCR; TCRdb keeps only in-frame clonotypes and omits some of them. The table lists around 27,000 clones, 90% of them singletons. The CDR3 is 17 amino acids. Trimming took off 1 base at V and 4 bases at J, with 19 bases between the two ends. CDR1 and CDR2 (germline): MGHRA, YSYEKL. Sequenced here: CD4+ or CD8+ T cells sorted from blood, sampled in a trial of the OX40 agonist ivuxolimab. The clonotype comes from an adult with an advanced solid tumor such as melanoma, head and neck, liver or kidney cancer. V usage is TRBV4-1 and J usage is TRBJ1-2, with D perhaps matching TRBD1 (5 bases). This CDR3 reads CASSQADLIRDGYGYTF. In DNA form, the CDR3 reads TGCGCCAGCAGCCAAGCGGACCTTATTAGGGACGGCTATGGCTACACCTTC.